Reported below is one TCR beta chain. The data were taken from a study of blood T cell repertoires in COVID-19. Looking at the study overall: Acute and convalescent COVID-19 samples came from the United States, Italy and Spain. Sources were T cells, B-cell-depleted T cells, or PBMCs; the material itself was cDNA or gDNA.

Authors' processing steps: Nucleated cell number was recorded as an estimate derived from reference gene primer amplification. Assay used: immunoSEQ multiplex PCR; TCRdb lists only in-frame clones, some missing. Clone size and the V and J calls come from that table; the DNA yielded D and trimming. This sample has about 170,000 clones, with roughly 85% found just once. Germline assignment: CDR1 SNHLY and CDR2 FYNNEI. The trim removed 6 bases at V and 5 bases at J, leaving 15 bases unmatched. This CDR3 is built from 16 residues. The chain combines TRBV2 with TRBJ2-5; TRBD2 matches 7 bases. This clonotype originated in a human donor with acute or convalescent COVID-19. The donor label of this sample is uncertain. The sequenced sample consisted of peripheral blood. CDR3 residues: CASSDPGRARSETQYF. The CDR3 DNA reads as TGTGCCAGCAGCGATCCGGGGAGGGCCAGATCGGAGACCCAGTACTTC.